This TCR beta chain was identified during a study of Ad26.COV2.S vaccination and SARS-CoV-2 variants (dated by TCRdb to the early 2020s). Broadly, across the study: Vaccine-arm donors came from COV1001, a multicentre, randomized, double-blind, placebo-controlled phase I-IIa trial of Ad26.COV2.S in healthy adults. Ad26.COV2.S was administered intramuscularly at a dose of 5x10^10 or 1x10^11 viral particles, either as one shot or as two shots given 56 days apart. TCRbeta repertoire sequencing was used to assess the specificity and breadth of SARS-CoV-2-reactive T cell receptors after Ad26.COV2.S vaccination. The TCR-sequenced set comprised approximately 32 samples: approximately 20 Ad26.COV2.S vaccine recipients, 5 placebo recipients and 8 SARS-CoV-2 convalescent individuals. Trial participants were randomized into five groups of five, in which low-dose or high-dose Ad26.COV2.S was given once or twice, or placebo was given on both occasions. Investigators remained blinded to trial group allocation during experiments and outcome assessment. What the study reported, not specific to this receptor: Non-spike TCR breadth was comparable between vaccine and placebo recipients, consistent with the vaccine containing only spike. According to the authors, total T cell responses may have been underestimated by the TCR breadth and depth analyses. Higher spike-specific TCR breadth was observed in Ad26.COV2.S recipients than in placebo recipients (P = 0.0014). After vaccination, spike-specific CD8+ and CD4+ T cell responses were reported to show substantial breadth. The study lacked the statistical power to compare responses across vaccine doses or regimens.

The immunoSEQ Assay was used to sequence TCRbeta CDR3 regions. After extraction, genomic DNA underwent amplification by bias-controlled multiplex PCR, followed by high-throughput sequencing. Per the source publication's procedure: To quantify the absolute abundance of each unique TCRbeta CDR3 region, sequences were collapsed and filtered. T cell fraction was estimated by normalizing TCRbeta template counts to usable DNA, with usable DNA measured through amplification of reference genes found in all nucleated cells. Repertoire TCRs were annotated as SARS-CoV-2-specific by exact matching of V gene, CDR3 amino acid sequence and J gene to a known reactive TCR set. The reference SARS-CoV-2 TCR set came from MIRA and was filtered for enrichment in COVID-19-positive ImmuneCODE repertoires, removing public or cross-reactive TCRs. Using the MIRA antigens, annotated TCRs were further analysed by specific ORF or by position within an ORF. Breadth was defined as annotated unique rearrangements over total unique productive rearrangements; depth was the summed frequency of those rearrangements. TCR breadth was compared between groups using two-sided Wilcoxon rank-sum tests. TCRdb stores this immuneACCESS table with in-frame sequences only. Part of the clones is absent; in the studies checked, under half of the shortfall reflects unresolved V genes, and no reason is known for the rest. V and J calls plus clone size are reproduced from that table; the DNA served to infer D and trimming. In all, the sample holds about 350,000 clones, and approximately 84% of those were seen once. The ten top clones hold 3% to 4% of the sample.

The sample's treatment or condition label is to be understood as: some 19 received Ad26.COV2.S at low or high dose, single or two shots; about five received placebo; per-sample allocation not given. For vaccine and placebo recipients, repertoires were sequenced using samples collected on day 63 after the first injection. Between 29 July and 7 August 2020, Cohort 1b enrolled 25 adults aged 18-55 years at one site in Boston, USA. Ad26.COV2.S was a replication-incompetent adenovirus type 26 vector that expressed a prefusion-stabilized SARS-CoV-2 spike protein derived from the original Wuhan strain. In regard to this clone: Its recognized antigen is unknown. No much larger clone exists at a distance of one base, and base qualities are not known.

There are 14 amino acids in the CDR3, from cysteine to phenylalanine inclusive. The retained sequence is limited to the CDR3, 42 bases, with the frame set at the first base. Sequences DFQATT (CDR1) and SNEGSKA (CDR2) are obtained from the germline V gene (reference sequence). V is cut by 3 bases and J by 3 bases, and the space between the germline ends is 11 bases. The TCR sequence derives from a person aged 18-60 years who received the Ad26.COV2.S COVID-19 vaccine or a placebo. The sample in question was peripheral blood, obtained in a trial of Ad26.COV2.S vaccine versus placebo. Rearrangement joined TRBV20-1 to TRBJ1-4; TRBD1 is possibly the D segment (5 matching bases). The sequenced DNA is TGCAGTGCTAGTTCGGGGCTAGCTAATGAAAAACTGTTTTTT. Its amino acids are CSASSGLANEKLFF.